This T cell receptor (beta chain) was identified during a study of CD8 T cells in ankylosing spondylitis. This clonotype showed up just a few times. Its antigen is not known. CDR1 and CDR2 (germline): DFQATT, SNEGSKA (reference sequence). The length of the CDR3 is 16 residues. V was cut by 7 bases and J by 2 bases, with 23 bases left in between. MiXCR was run by TCRdb on the 5' RACE reads, yielding one entry per CDR3 protein. This sample yields some 30,000 distinct CDR3 sequences, of which more than 13% are seen a single time; around 40% belongs to the top ten. Overall study findings and caveats: Earlier authors reported some of these motif variants in reactive arthritis synovial fluid and blood. Ankylosing spondylitis blood seemed to carry a telltale TCR beta motif made of several highly homologous variants. In peripheral blood, disease-linked CD8+ clones occurred at relatively low frequencies. Clones linked to disease were reported to show significant enrichment in matched ankylosing spondylitis synovial fluid.

This sequence originates from a male donor with ankylosing spondylitis or in good health (not recorded which). The sequenced material came from blood. The genes are TRBV20-1 and TRBJ2-5; possibly TRBD1 for D (6 bases). CDR3 amino acids: CSGRRVGGREQETQYF. In nucleotides, the CDR3 is TGCAGTGGAAGGCGGGTAGGGGGACGGGAACAAGAGACCCAGTACTTC.